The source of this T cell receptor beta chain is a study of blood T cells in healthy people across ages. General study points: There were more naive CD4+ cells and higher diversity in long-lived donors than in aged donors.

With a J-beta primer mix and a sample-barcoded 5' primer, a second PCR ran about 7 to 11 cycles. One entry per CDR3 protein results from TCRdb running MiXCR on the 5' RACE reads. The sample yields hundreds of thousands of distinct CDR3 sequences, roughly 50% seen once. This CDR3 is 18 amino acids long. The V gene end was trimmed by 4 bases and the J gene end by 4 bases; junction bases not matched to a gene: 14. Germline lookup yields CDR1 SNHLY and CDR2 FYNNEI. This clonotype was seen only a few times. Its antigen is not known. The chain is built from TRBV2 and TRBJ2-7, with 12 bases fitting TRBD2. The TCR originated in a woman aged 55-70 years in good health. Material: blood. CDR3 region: CASSVRKASGTSGYEQYF. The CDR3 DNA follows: TGTGCCAGCAGTGTGAGGAAAGCCTCCGGGACTAGCGGGTACGAGCAGTACTTC.